This TCR beta chain was observed in a study of cytomegalovirus exposure and HLA in healthy donors. Broader study findings: It was found in a later analysis that first-cohort TCR clusters tended to co-occur in the 100 to 150 validation repertoires. As was reported, the classifier diagnosed cytomegalovirus status with high specificity and sensitivity.

Produced via immunoSEQ multiplex PCR; TCRdb's table is partial and in-frame only. The sample has 220,000 or so clones, 87% seen once; the top ten hold approximately 2%. Note on this clone: Its target is unknown.

The receptor was derived from a woman aged 18 to 35 in good health and CMV-seropositive. Sequencing input: PBMCs.

CDR3 nucleotides: TGTGCCAGCAGCTTCGGGCGGGGGGTTTGGAGTAACTATGGCTACACCTTC. Protein product: CASSFGRGVWSNYGYTF. V and J are TRBV7-9 and TRBJ1-2; the D gene is possibly TRBD1 (5 bases). Germline V gene data show CDR1 as SEHNR and CDR2 as FQNEAQ (reference sequence). This CDR3 is 17 amino acids long. The V end was cut by 3 bases, the J end by 1 base, with 18 bases between.